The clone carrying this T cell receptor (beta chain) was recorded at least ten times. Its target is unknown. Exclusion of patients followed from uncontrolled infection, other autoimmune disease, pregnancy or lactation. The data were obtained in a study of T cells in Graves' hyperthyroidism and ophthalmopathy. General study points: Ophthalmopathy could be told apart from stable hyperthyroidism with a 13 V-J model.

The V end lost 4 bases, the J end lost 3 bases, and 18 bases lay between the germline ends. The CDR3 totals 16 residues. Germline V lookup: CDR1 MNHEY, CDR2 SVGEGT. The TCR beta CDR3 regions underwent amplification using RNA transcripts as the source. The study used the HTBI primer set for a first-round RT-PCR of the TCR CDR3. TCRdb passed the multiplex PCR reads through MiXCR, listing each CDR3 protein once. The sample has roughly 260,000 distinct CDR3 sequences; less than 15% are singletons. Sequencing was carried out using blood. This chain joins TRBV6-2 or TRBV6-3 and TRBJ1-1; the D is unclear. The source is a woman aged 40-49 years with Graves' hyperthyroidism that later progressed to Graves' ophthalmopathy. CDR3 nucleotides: TGTGCCAGCAGTTCAATCCCCGGCGGGTTGCACACTGAAGCTTTCTTT. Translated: CASSSIPGGLHTEAFF.